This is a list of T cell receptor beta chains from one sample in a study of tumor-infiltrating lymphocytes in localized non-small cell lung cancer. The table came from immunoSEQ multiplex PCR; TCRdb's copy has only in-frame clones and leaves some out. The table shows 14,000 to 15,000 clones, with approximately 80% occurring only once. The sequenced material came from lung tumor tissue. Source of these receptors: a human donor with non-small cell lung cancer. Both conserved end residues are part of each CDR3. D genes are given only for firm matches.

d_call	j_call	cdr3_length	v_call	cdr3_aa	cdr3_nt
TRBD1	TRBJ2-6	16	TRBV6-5	CASSYGTGLGANVLTF	TGTGCCAGCAGTTACGGGACAGGGCTCGGGGCCAACGTCCTGACTTTC
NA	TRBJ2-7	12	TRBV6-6	CASSRDTYEQYF	TGTGCCAGCAGTCGGGACACCTACGAGCAGTACTTC
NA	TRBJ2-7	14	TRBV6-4	CASRKTGISYEQYF	TGTGCCAGCAGGAAAACAGGGATCTCCTACGAGCAGTACTTC
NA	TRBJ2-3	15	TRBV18	CASSPGLAATDTQYF	TGTGCCAGCTCACCAGGGTTAGCGGCCACAGATACGCAGTATTTT
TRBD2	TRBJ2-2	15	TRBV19	CASSRTSGGTGELFF	TGTGCCAGTAGCAGGACTAGCGGAGGCACCGGGGAGCTGTTTTTT
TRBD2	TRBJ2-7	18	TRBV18	CASSQRLPGLADSYEQYF	TGTGCCAGCTCACAAAGACTACCGGGCCTAGCGGACTCCTACGAGCAGTACTTC
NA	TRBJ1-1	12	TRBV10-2	CASSEGGPEAFF	TGCGCCAGCAGTGAGGGGGGTCCTGAAGCTTTCTTT
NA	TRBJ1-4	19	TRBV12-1	CASSFAGLDYRGTNEKLFF	TGTGCCAGCAGCTTTGCTGGTTTGGACTACAGGGGAACTAATGAAAAACTGTTTTTT
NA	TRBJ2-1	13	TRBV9	CASSVGQVNEQFF	TGTGCCAGCAGCGTAGGGCAAGTCAATGAGCAGTTCTTC
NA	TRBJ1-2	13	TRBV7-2	CASSLSGGSGYTF	TGTGCCAGCAGCTTATCTGGGGGGTCTGGCTACACCTTC
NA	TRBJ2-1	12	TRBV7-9	CASSLIRNEQFF	TGTGCCAGCAGCTTAATCCGAAATGAGCAGTTCTTC